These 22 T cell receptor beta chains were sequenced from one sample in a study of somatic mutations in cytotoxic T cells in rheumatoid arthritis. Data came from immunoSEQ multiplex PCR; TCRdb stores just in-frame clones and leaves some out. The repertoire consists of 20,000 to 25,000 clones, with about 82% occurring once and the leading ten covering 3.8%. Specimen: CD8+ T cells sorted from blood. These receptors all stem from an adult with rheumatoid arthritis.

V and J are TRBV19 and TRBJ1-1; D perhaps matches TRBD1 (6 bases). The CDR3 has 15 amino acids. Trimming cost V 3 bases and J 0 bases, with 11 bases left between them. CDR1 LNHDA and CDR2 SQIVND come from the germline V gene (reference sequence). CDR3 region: CASSIHPGVNTEAFF. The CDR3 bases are TGTGCCAGTAGTATTCATCCAGGGGTGAACACTGAAGCTTTCTTT.

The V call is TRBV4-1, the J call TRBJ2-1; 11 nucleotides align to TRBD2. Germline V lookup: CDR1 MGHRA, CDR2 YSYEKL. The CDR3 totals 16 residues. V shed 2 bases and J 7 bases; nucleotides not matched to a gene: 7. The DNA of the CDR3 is TGCGCCAGCAGCCAACCCTTAGCGGGGGGGCTGAATGAGCAGTTCTTC. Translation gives CASSQPLAGGLNEQFF.

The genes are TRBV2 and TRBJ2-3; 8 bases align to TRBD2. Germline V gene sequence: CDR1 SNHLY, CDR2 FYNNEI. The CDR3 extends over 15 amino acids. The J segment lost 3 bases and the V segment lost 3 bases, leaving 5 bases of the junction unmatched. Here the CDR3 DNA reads TGTGCCAGCAGTGACTTTAGCGGGGCGACAGATACGCAGTATTTT. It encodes CASSDFSGATDTQYF.

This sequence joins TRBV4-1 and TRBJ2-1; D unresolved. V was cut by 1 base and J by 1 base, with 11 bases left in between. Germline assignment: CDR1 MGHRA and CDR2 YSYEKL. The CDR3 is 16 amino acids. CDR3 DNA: TGCGCCAGCAGCCAAGTTGACATTCTATCCTACAATGAGCAGTTCTTC. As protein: CASSQVDILSYNEQFF.

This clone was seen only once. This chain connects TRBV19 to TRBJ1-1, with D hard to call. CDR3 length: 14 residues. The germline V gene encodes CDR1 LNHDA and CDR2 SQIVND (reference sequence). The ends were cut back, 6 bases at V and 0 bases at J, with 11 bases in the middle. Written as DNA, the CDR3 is TGTGCCAGTAGGCCGAGAGTCCTGAACACTGAAGCTTTCTTT. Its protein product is CASRPRVLNTEAFF.

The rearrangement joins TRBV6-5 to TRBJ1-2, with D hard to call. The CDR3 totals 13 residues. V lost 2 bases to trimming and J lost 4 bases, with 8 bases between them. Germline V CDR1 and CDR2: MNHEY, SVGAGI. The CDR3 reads CASSYETGYGYTF. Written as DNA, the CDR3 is TGTGCCAGCAGTTACGAGACGGGCTATGGCTACACCTTC.

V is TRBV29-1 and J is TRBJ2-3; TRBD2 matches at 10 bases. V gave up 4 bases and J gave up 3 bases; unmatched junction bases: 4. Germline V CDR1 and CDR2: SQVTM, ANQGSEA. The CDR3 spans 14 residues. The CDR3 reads CSVVEAGGTDTQYF. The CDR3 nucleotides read TGCAGCGTTGTCGAAGCGGGGGGGACAGATACGCAGTATTTT.

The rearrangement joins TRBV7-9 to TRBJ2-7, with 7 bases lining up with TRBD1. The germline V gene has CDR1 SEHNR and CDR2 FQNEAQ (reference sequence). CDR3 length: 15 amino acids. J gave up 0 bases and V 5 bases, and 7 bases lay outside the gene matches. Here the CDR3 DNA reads TGTGCCAGCAGCCCTACAGGGGCCCTCTCCTACGAGCAGTACTTC. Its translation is CASSPTGALSYEQYF.

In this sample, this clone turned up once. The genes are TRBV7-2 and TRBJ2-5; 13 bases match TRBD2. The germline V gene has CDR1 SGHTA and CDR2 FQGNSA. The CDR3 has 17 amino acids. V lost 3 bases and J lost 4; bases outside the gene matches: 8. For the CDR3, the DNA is TGTGCCAGCAGCTTGGGGGCTACTAGCGGGGGGGGAGAGACCCAGTACTTC. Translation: CASSLGATSGGGETQYF. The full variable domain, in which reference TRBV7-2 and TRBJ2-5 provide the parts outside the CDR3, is GAGVSQSPSNKVTEKGKDVELRCDPISGHTALYWYRQSLGQGLEFLIYFQGNSAPDKSGLPSDRFSAERTGGSVSTLTIQRTQQEDSAVYLCASSLGATSGGGETQYFGPGTRLLVL.

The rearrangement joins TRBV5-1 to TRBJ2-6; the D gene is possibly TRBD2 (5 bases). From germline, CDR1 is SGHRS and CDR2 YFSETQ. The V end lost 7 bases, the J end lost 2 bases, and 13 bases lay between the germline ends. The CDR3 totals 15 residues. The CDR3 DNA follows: TGCGCCAGCTACCGCCCCGGGGCTGGGGCCAACGTCCTGACTTTC. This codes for CASYRPGAGANVLTF.

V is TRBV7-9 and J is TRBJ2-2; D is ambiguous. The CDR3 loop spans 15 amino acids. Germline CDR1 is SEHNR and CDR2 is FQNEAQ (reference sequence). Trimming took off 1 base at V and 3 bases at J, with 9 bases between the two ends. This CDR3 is CASSLVQEYTGELFF. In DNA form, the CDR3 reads TGTGCCAGCAGCTTAGTGCAGGAGTACACCGGGGAGCTGTTTTTT.

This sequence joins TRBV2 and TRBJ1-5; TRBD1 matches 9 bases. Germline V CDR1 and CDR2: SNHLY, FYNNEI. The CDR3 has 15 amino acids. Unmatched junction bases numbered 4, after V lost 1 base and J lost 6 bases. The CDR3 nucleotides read TGTGCCAGCAGTGAAGAACAGGGGGCGGCTCAGCCCCAGCATTTT. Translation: CASSEEQGAAQPQHF. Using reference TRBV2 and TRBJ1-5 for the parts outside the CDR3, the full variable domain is EPEVTQTPSHQVTQMGQEVILRCVPISNHLYFYWYRQILGQKVEFLVSFYNNEISEKSEIFDDQFSVERPDGSNFTLKIRSTKLEDSAMYFCASSEEQGAAQPQHFGDGTRLSIL.

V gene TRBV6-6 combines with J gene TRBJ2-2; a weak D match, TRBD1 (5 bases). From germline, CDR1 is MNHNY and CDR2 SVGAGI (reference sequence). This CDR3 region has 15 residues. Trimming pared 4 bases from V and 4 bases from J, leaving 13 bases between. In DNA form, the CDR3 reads TGTGCCAGCAGTTCACCCGACAGTTCCACCGGGGAGCTGTTTTTT. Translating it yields CASSSPDSSTGELFF.

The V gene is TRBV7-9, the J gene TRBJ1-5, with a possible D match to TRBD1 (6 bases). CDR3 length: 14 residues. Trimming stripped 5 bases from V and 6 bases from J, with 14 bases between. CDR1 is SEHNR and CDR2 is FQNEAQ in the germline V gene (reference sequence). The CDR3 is CASSGSGVIQPQHF. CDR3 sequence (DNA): TGTGCCAGCAGCGGTTCAGGGGTGATTCAGCCCCAGCATTTT.

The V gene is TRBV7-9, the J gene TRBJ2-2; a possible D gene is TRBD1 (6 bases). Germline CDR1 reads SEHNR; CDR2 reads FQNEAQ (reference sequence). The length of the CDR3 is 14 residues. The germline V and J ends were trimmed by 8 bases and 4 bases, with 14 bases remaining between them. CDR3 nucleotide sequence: TGTGCCAGCCACCCAGGGGAAGGCACCGGGGAGCTGTTTTTT. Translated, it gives CASHPGEGTGELFF.

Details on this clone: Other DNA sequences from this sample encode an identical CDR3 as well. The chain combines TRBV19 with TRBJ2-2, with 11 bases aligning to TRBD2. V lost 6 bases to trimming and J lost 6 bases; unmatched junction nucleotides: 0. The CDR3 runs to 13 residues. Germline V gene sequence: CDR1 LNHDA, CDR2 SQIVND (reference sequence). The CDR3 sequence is CASRTSGAGELFF. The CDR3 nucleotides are TGTGCCAGTAGGACTAGCGGGGCCGGGGAGCTGTTTTTT.

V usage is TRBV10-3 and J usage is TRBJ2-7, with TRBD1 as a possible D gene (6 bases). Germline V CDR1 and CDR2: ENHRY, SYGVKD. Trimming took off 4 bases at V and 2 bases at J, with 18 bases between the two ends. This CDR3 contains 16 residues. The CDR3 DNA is TGTGCCATCAGTGCGCGGACAGTCGTCAATCCCTACGAGCAGTACTTC. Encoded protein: CAISARTVVNPYEQYF.

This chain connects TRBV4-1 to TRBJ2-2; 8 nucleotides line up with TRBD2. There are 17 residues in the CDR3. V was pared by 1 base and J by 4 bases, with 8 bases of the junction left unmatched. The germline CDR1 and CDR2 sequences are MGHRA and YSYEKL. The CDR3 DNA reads TGCGCCAGCAGCCAAGTAAGAACTAGCGGTGTCACCGGGGAGCTGTTTTTT. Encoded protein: CASSQVRTSGVTGELFF.

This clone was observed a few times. The CDR3 DNA is TGTGCCAGCAGTGAAGTCAGTGGCCAGTCCTACGAGCAGTACTTC. It codes for CASSEVSGQSYEQYF. The V call is TRBV6-1, the J call TRBJ2-7; D unresolved. The V end lost 1 base, the J end lost 1 base, and 11 bases lay between the germline ends. Germline CDR1 MNHNS, CDR2 SASEGT. The CDR3 totals 15 residues.

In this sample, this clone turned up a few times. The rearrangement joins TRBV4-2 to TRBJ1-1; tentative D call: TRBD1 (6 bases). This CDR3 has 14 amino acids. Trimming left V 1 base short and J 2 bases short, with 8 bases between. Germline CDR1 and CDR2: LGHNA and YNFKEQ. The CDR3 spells CASSQVQGNTEAFF. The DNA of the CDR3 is TGTGCCAGCAGCCAAGTACAGGGTAACACTGAAGCTTTCTTT.

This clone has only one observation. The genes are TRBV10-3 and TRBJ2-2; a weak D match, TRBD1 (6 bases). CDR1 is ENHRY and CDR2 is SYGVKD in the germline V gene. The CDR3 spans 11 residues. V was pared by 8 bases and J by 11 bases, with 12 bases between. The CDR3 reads CAIGQGHELFF. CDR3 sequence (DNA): TGTGCCATCGGTCAGGGGCACGAGCTGTTTTTT.

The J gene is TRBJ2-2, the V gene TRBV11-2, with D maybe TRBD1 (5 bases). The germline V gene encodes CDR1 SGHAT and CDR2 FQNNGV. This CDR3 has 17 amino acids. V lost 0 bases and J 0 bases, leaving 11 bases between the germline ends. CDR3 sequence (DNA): TGTGCCAGCAGCTTAGATCAGGGCGGAACGAACACCGGGGAGCTGTTTTTT. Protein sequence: CASSLDQGGTNTGELFF.